The present T cell receptor beta chain was sequenced within a study of T cells and copy number aberrations in small-cell lung cancer. Study-wide results and caveats: Adjacent lung showed higher T-cell richness and clonality than tumors; density difference nonsignificant. Tumor regions shared few clones; about 75-97.7% were region-restricted.

Comments on this clone: The antigen is undetermined.

Assay: immunoSEQ multiplex PCR; the TCRdb copy retains only in-frame clones and omits some. The sample lists 6,000 or so clones, approximately 76% occurring once. The germline gives CDR1 SGHNT, CDR2 YYREEE (reference sequence). The CDR3 length is 16 residues. V lost 0 bases and J lost 3, with 16 bases in between. Each formalin-fixed paraffin-embedded tumor block contributed three regions chosen by a grid layout. Selected regions were macrodissected and expected to yield at least 150 ng DNA. The gene calls are TRBV5-4 and TRBJ2-7; weak D call: TRBD2 (6 bases). Sequencing was done on a sample of tumor tissue. This clonotype was sampled from a man aged 50 or older with small cell lung cancer. CDR3 region: CASSLGTGEPNYEQYF. The DNA of the CDR3 is TGTGCCAGCAGCTTGGGCACGGGAGAGCCAAACTACGAGCAGTACTTC.